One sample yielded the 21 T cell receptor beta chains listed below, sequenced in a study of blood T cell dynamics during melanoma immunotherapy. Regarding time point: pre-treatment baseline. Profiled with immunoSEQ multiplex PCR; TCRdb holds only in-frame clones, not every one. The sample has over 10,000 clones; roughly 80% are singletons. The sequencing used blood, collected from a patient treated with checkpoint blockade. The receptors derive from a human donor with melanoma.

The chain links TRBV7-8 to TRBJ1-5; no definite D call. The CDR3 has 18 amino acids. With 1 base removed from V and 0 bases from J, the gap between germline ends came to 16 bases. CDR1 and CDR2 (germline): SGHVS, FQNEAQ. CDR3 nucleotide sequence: TGTGCCAGCAGCTTAGAAGGGTTTGACCGTTATAGCAATCAGCCCCAGCATTTT. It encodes CASSLEGFDRYSNQPQHF.

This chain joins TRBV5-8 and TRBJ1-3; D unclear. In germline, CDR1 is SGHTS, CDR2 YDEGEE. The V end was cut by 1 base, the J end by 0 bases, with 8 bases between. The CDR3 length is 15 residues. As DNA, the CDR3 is TGTGCCAGCAGCTTGCGGACCAGCTCTGGAAACACCATATATTTT. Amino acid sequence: CASSLRTSSGNTIYF.

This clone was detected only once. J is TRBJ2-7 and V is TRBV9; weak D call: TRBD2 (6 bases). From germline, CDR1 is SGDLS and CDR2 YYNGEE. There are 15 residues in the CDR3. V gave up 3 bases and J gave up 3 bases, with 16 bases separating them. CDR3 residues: CASSARDFNNYEQYF. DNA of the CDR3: TGTGCCAGCAGCGCCCGGGACTTCAACAACTACGAGCAGTACTTC.

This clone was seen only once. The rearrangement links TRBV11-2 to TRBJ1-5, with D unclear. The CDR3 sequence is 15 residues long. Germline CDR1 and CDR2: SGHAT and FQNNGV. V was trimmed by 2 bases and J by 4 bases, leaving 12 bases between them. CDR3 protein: CASSLTDGGNQPQHF. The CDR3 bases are TGTGCCAGCAGCTTAACCGATGGCGGGAATCAGCCCCAGCATTTT.

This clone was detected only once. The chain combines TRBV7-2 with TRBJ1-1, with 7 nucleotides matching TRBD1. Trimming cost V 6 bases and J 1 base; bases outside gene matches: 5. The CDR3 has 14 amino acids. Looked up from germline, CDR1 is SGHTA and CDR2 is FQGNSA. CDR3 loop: CASRPGTANTEAFF. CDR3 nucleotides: TGTGCCAGCAGACCCGGGACAGCGAACACTGAAGCTTTCTTT.

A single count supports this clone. The CDR3 nucleotides are TGTGCCACCAGCAGTAGGCCTGACTCTGGGCCGTTAGCTAACTATGGCTACACCTTC. Its translation is CATSSRPDSGPLANYGYTF. The chain couples TRBV15 to TRBJ1-2; no clear D. The CDR3 spans 19 residues. V dropped 3 bases and J dropped 0 bases, with 23 bases sitting between them. From germline, CDR1 is LNHNV and CDR2 YYDKDF (reference sequence).

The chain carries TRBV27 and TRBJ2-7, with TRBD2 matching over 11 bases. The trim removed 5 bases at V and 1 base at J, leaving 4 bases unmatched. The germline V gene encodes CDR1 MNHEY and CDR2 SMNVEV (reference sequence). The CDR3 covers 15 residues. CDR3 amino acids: CASSLGTSGSYEQYF. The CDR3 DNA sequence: TGTGCCAGCAGTCTCGGGACTAGCGGTTCCTACGAGCAGTACTTC.

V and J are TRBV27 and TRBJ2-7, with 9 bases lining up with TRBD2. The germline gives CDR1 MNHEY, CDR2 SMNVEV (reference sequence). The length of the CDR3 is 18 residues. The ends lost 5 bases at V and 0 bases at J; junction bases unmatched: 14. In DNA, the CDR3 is TGTGCCAGCAGTCCTCTGGGGCGGGGGGGCTCTAGCTCCTACGAGCAGTACTTC. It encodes CASSPLGRGGSSSYEQYF.

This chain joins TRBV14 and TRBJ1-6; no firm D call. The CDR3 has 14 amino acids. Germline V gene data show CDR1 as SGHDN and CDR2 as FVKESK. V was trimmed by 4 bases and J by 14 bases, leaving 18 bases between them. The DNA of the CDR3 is TGTGCCAGCAGCCGGATCGGTTCGGCAGCGGCCCTCCACTTT. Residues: CASSRIGSAAALHF. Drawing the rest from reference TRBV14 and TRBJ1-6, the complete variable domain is EAGVTQFPSHSVIEKGQTVTLRCDPISGHDNLYWYRRVMGKEIKFLLHFVKESKQDESGMPNNRFLAERTGGTYSTLKVQPAELEDSGVYFCASSRIGSAAALHFGNGTRLTVT.

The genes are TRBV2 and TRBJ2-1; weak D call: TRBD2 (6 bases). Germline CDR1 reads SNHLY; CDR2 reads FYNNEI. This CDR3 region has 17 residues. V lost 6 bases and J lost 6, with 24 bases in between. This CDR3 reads CASSDPLTSLAVNEQFF. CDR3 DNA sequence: TGTGCCAGCAGCGACCCCCTAACTAGCCTGGCGGTCAATGAGCAGTTCTTC.

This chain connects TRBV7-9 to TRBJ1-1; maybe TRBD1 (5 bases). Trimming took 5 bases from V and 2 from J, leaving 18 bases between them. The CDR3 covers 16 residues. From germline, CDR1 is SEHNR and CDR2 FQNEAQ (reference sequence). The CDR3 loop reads CASSLERGVVNTEAFF. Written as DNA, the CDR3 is TGTGCCAGCAGCCTCGAACGGGGGGTAGTTAACACTGAAGCTTTCTTT.

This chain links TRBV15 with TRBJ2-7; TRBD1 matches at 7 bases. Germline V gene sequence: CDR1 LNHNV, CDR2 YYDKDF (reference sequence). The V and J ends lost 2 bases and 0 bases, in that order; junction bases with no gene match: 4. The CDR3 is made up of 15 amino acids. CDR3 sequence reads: CATSRYQGVSYEQYF. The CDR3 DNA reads TGTGCCACCAGCAGATATCAGGGGGTCTCCTACGAGCAGTACTTC.

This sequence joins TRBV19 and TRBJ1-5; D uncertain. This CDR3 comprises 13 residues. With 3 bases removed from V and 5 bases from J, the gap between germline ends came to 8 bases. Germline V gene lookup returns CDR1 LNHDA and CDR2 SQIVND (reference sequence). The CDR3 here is CASSIYSDQPQHF. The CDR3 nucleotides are TGTGCCAGTAGTATTTACAGCGATCAGCCCCAGCATTTT.

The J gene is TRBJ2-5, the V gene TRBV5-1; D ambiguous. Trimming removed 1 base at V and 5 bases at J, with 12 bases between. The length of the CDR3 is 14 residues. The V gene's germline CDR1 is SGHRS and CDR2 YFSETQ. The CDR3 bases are TGCGCCAGCAGCTTGTACCGGCCCTCGGAGACCCAGTACTTC. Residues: CASSLYRPSETQYF.

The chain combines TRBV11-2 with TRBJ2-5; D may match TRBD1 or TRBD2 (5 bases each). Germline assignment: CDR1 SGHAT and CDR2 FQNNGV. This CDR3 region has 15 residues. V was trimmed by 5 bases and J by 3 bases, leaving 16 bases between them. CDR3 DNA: TGTGCCAGCAGCCCTTATCCGGTGGGGGAAGAGACCCAGTACTTC. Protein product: CASSPYPVGEETQYF. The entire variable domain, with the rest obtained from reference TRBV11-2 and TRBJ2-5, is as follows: EAGVAQSPRYKIIEKRQSVAFWCNPISGHATLYWYQQILGQGPKLLIQFQNNGVVDDSQLPKDRFSAERLKGVDSTLKIQPAKLEDSAVYLCASSPYPVGEETQYFGPGTRLLVL.

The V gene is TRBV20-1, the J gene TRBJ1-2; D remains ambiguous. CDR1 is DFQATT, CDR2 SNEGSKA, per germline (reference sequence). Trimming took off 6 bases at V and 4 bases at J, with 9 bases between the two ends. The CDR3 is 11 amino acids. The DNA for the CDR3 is TGCAGTGCCGTAGGAATCTATGGCTACACCTTC. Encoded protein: CSAVGIYGYTF.

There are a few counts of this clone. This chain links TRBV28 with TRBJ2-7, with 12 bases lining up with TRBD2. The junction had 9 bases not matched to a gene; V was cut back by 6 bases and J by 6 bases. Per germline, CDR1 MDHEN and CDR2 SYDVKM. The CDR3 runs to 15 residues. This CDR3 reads CASRGQTTSGGEQYF. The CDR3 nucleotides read TGTGCCAGCAGGGGACAGACGACTAGCGGGGGCGAGCAGTACTTC.

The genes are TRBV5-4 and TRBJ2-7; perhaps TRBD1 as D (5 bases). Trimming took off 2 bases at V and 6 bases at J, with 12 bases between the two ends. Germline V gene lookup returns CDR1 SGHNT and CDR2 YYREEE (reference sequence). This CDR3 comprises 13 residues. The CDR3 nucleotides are TGTGCCAGCAGCTTAAAAAACAGGCTCGAGCAGTACTTC. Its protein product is CASSLKNRLEQYF.

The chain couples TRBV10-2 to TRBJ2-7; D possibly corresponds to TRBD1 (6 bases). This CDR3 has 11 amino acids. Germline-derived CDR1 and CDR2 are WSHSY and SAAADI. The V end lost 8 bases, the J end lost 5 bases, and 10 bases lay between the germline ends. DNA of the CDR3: TGCGCCAGCGGACAGTCCGACGAGCAGTACTTC. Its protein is CASGQSDEQYF.

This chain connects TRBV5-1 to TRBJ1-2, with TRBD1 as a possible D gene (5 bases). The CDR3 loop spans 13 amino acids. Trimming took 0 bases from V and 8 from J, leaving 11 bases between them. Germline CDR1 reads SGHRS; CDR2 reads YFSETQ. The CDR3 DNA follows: TGCGCCAGCAGCTTGGAGGGGATAGACGGCTACACCTTC. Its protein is CASSLEGIDGYTF.

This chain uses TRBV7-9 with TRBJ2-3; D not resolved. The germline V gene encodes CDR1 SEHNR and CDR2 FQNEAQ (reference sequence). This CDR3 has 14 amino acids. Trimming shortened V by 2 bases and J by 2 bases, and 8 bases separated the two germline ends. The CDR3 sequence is CASSLPQFTDTQYF. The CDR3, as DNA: TGTGCCAGCAGCTTACCGCAGTTCACAGATACGCAGTATTTT.